This TCR beta chain emerged from a study of blood T cell repertoires in COVID-19. About the research overall: Sources were T cells, B-cell-depleted T cells, or PBMCs; the material itself was cDNA or gDNA.

Seattle patients were enrolled during active infection and followed longitudinally. In the original processing: Estimated nucleated cell counts came from reference gene primer amplification. Generated by immunoSEQ multiplex PCR, the TCRdb table keeps only in-frame clones and is missing some. The V and J calls and clone size come from that table; D and trimming were worked out from the DNA. The sample consists of around 210,000 clones, 84% of them appearing once. This clone occurred once. The CDR3 length is 13 residues. The V and J ends lost 5 bases and 4 bases respectively, with 11 bases between them. Germline V gene lookup returns CDR1 MGHDK and CDR2 SYGVNS.

Sequencing used peripheral blood. The rearrangement uses TRBV25-1 and TRBJ2-5; D possibly corresponds to TRBD2 (6 bases). This clonotype was obtained from a woman older than 75 with COVID-19, enrolled during active disease. The CDR3 DNA sequence: TGTGCCAGCAGTCCGGGAGCCCCAGAGACCCAGTACTTC. Its translation: CASSPGAPETQYF.